This T cell receptor beta chain stems from a study of metastatic and nonmetastatic thyroid tumors. Turning to the study itself: A comparison of repertoires was made across blood and tumor or nodule tissue from malignant and benign thyroid patients. The study's findings and limits: Significantly greater TCR beta diversity was reportedly found in malignant thyroid tumors than in benign nodules (in blood and tumor).

Per the original methods: To classify distant metastasis in papillary thyroid cancer, a model was built from CDR3 differences across clinicopathological groups. TCRdb ran MiXCR on the PCR reads. The V and J calls and clone size are TCRdb's, not the authors'. The sample shows under 75,000 clones, 18% of them seen only once. This clone was observed at least ten times. The antigen remains unidentified. V lost 5 bases to trimming and J lost 3 bases; unmatched junction nucleotides: 5. The CDR3 runs 15 residues. Thyroid surgery was preceded by no treatment in any patient. The origin of this receptor is a female donor with papillary thyroid cancer or a benign thyroid nodule (not recorded which). Some clones in this sample may be carry-over from other donors' samples. Sequencing was done on a sample of blood. The chain links TRBV12-3 or TRBV12-4 to TRBJ2-1; 9 bases map to TRBD1. CDR3 coding DNA: TGTGCCAGCAGTCCCGGGACAGGGATCTACAATGAGCAGTTCTTC. Translated: CASSPGTGIYNEQFF.